The subject of this entry is one T cell receptor beta chain. What it binds is not known. This record belongs to a study of shared clonotypes between healthy human individuals. Sequenced by immunoSEQ multiplex PCR; TCRdb stores in-frame clones only, minus some. The sample consists of a few million clones, roughly 90% of them appearing once. Germline loops: CDR1 LNHDA, CDR2 SQIVND (reference sequence). CDR3 size: 16 residues. The germline V and J ends were trimmed by 3 bases and 4 bases, with 15 bases remaining between them. Study-level results: Generation of non-shared clonotypes was less probable than generation of clonotypes shared by all four donors. Memory subsets generally showed lower estimated richness than naive subsets.

The chain couples TRBV19 to TRBJ2-2; D remains unclear. Sequencing was carried out using naive CD4+ T cells from PBMCs. Subset meaning: CD45RA+ positively selected. This TCR was recovered from a man between 18 and 29 years old in good health. Some clones in this sample may be carry-over from other donors' samples. CDR3 amino acids: CASSIVSPRGTGELFF. The CDR3 nucleotides read TGTGCCAGTAGTATTGTCAGCCCACGTGGCACCGGGGAGCTGTTTTTT.